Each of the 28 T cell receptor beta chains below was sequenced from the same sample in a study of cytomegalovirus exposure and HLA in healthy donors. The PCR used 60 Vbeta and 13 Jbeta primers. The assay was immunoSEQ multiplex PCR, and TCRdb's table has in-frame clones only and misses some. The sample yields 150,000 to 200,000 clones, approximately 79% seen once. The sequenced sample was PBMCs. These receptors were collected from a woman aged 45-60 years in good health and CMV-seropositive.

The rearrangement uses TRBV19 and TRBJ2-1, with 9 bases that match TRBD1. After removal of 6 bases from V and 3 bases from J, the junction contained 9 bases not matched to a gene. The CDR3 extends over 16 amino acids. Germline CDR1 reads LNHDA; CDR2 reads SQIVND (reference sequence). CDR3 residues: CASRLAGTGHYNEQFF. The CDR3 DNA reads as TGTGCCAGTAGGTTAGCCGGGACAGGGCACTACAATGAGCAGTTCTTC.

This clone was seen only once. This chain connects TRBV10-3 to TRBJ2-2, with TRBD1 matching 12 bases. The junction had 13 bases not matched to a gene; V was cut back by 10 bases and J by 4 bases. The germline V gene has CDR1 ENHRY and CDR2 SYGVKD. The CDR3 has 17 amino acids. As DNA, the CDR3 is TGTGCCACCTCCTCGGGACAGGGGGCGGGAATCACCGGGGAGCTGTTTTTT. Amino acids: CATSSGQGAGITGELFF.

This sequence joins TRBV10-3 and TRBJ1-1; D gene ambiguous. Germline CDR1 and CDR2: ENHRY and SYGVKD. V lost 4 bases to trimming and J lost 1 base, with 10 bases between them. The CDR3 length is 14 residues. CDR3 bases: TGTGCCATCAGTGGTCAGGCTACGAACACTGAAGCTTTCTTT. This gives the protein CAISGQATNTEAFF.

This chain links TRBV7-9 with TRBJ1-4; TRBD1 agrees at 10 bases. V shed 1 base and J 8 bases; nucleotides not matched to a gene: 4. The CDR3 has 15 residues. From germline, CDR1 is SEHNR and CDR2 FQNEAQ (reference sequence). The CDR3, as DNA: TGTGCCAGCAGCTTAGTCGGGACAGGGGTCGAAAAACTGTTTTTT. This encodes CASSLVGTGVEKLFF.

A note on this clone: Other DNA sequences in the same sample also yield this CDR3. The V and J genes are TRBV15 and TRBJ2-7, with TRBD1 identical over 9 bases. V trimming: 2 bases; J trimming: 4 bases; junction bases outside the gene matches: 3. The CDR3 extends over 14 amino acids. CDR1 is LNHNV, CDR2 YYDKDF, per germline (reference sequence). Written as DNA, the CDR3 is TGTGCCACCAGCAGACCGGGACAGGGTTACGAGCAGTACTTC. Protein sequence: CATSRPGQGYEQYF.

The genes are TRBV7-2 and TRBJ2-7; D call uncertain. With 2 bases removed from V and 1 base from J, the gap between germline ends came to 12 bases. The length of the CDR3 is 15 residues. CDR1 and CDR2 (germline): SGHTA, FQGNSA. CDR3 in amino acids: CASSLSRGGSYEQYF. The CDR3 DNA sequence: TGTGCCAGCAGCTTATCTCGCGGCGGATCCTACGAGCAGTACTTC.

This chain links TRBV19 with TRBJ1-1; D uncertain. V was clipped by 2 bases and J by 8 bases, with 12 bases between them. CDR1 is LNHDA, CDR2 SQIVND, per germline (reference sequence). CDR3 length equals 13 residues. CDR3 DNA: TGTGCCAGTAGTATACAAATCGGTATCGAAGCTTTCTTT. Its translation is CASSIQIGIEAFF.

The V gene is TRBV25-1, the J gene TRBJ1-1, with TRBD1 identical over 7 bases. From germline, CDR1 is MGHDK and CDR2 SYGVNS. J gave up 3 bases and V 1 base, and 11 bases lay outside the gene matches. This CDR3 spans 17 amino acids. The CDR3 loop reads CASSELGQGELDTEAFF. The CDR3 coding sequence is TGTGCCAGCAGTGAATTGGGGCAGGGGGAGTTGGACACTGAAGCTTTCTTT.

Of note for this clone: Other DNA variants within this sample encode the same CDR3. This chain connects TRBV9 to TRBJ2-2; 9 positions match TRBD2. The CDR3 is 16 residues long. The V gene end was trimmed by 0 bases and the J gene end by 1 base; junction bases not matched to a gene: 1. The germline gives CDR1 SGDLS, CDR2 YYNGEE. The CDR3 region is CASSVGLAVNTGELFF. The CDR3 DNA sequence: TGTGCCAGCAGCGTAGGACTAGCGGTGAACACCGGGGAGCTGTTTTTT.

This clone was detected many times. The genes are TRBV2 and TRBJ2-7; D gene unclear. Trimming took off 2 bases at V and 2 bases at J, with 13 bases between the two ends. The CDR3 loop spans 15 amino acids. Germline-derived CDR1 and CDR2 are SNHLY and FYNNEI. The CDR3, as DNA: TGTGCCAGCAGTGAAACGTCCCACTACACCTACGAGCAGTACTTC. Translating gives CASSETSHYTYEQYF.

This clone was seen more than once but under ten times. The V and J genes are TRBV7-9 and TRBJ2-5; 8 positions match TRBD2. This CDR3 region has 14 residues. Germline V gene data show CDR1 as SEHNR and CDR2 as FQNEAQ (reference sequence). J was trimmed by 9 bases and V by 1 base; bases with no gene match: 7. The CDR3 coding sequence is TGTGCCAGCAGCTTAGACGGGGGGGCCTTTTCCCAGTACTTC. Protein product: CASSLDGGAFSQYF. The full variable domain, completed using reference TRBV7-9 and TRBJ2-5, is DTGVSQNPRHKITKRGQNVTFRCDPISEHNRLYWYRQTLGQGPEFLTYFQNEAQLEKSRLLSDRFSAERPKGSFSTLEIQRTEQGDSAMYLCASSLDGGAFSQYFGPGTRLLVL.

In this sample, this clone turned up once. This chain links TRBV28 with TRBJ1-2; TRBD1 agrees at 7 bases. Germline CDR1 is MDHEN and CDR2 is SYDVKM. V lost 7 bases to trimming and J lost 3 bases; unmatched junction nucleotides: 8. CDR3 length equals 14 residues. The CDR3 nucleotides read TGTGCCAGCACCCGGACAGGCAGGGACTATGGCTACACCTTC. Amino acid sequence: CASTRTGRDYGYTF.

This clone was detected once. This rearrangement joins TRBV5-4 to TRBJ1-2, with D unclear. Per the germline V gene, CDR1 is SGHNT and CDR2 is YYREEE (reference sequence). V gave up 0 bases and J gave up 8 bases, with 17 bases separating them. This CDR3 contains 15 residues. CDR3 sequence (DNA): TGTGCCAGCAGCTTGGCTGGGCGAGGGCAGGAGGGCTACACCTTC. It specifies CASSLAGRGQEGYTF.

The chain's CDR3 is CAWSVLVGRTIYF. The CDR3 region has the DNA TGTGCCTGGAGTGTATTAGTCGGGAGGACCATATATTTT. The genes are TRBV30 and TRBJ1-3; D is undetermined. The germline V gene has CDR1 GTSNPN and CDR2 SVGIG (reference sequence). V was cut by 0 bases and J by 10 bases, with 13 bases left in between. CDR3 length: 13 residues.

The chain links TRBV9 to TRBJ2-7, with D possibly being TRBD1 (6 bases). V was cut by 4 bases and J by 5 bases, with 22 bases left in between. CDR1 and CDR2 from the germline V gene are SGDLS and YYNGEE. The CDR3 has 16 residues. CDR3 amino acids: CASSPLPVGAWNEQYF. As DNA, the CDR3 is TGTGCCAGCAGCCCCCTCCCGGTGGGGGCATGGAACGAGCAGTACTTC.

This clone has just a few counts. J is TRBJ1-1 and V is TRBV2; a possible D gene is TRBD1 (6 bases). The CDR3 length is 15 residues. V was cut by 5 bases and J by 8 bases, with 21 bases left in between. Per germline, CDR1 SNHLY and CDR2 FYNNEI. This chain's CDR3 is CASSPQPAGAAEAFF. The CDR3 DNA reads TGTGCCAGCAGTCCCCAACCGGCAGGGGCGGCAGAAGCTTTCTTT. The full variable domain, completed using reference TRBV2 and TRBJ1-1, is EPEVTQTPSHQVTQMGQEVILRCVPISNHLYFYWYRQILGQKVEFLVSFYNNEISEKSEIFDDQFSVERPDGSNFTLKIRSTKLEDSAMYFCASSPQPAGAAEAFFGQGTRLTVV.

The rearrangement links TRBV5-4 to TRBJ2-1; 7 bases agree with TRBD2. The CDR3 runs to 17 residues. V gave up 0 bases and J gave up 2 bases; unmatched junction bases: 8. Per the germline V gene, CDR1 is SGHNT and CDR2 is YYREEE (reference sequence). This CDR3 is CASSLGASGTPYNEQFF. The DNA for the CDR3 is TGTGCCAGCAGCTTGGGCGCTAGCGGAACCCCCTACAATGAGCAGTTCTTC.

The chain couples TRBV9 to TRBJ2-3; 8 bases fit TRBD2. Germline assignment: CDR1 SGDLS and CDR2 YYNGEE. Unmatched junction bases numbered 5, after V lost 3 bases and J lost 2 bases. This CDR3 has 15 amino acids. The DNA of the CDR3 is TGTGCCAGCAGCGGTAGCGGGGCACTCACAGATACGCAGTATTTT. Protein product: CASSGSGALTDTQYF.

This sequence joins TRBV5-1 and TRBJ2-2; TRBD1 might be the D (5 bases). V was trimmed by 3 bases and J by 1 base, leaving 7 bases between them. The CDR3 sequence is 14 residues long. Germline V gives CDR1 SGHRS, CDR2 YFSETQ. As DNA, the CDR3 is TGCGCCAGCAGCTCGGACAAGAACACCGGGGAGCTGTTTTTT. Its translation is CASSSDKNTGELFF.

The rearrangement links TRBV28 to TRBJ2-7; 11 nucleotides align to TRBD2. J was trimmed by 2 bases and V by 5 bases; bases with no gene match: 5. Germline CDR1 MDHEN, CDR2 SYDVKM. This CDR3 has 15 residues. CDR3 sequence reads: CASSVLAGGPYEQYF. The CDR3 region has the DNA TGTGCCAGCAGTGTCCTAGCGGGGGGTCCCTACGAGCAGTACTTC.

The DNA for the CDR3 is TGTGCCAGCAGCTCCGACAGGGTACATGGCTACACCTTC. This codes for CASSSDRVHGYTF. The V call is TRBV6-6, the J call TRBJ1-2; 7 bases agree with TRBD1. V was pared by 6 bases and J by 6 bases, with 7 bases of the junction left unmatched. This CDR3 spans 13 amino acids. Germline V gene lookup returns CDR1 MNHNY and CDR2 SVGAGI (reference sequence).

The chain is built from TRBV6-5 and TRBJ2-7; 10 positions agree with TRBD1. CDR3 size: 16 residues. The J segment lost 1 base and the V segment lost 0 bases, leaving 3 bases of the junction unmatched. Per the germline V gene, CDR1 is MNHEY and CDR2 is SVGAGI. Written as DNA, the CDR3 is TGTGCCAGCAGTTACTCTTGGGACAGGGGTTCCTACGAGCAGTACTTC. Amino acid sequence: CASSYSWDRGSYEQYF.

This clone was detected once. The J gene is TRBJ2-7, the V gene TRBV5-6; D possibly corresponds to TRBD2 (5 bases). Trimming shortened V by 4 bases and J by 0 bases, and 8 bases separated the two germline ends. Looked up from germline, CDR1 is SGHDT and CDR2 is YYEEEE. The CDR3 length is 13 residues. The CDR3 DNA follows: TGTGCCAGCAGCCCCGGGATCTCCTACGAGCAGTACTTC. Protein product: CASSPGISYEQYF. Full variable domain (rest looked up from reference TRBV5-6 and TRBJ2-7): DAGVTQSPTHLIKTRGQQVTLRCSPKSGHDTVSWYQQALGQGPQFIFQYYEEEERQRGNFPDRFSGHQFPNYSSELNVNALLLGDSALYLCASSPGISYEQYFGPGTRLTVT.

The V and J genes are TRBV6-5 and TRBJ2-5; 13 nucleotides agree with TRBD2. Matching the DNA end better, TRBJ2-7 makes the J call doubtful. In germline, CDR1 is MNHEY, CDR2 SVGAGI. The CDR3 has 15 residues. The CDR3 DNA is TGTGCCAGCAGCCGGACTAGCGGGAGATTGGGCGAGCAGTACTTC. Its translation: CASSRTSGRLGEQYF.

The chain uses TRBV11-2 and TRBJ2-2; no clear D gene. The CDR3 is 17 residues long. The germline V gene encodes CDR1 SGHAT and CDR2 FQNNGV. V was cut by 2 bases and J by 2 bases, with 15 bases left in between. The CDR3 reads CASSLSGLVFNTGELFF. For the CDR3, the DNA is TGTGCCAGCAGCTTAAGTGGCTTGGTGTTTAACACCGGGGAGCTGTTTTTT.

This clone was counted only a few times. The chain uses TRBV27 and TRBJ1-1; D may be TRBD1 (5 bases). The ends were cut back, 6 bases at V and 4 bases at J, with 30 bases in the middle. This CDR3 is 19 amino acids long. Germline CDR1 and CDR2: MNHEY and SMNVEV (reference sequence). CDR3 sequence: CASRLWGSGGIFDFTEAFF. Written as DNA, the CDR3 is TGTGCCAGCAGACTATGGGGCAGTGGAGGGATCTTTGATTTCACTGAAGCTTTCTTT.

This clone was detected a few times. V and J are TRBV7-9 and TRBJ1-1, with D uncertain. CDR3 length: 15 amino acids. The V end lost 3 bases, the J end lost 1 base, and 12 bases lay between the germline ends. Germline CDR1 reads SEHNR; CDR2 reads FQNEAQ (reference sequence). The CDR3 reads CASSFGREGNTEAFF. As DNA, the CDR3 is TGTGCCAGCAGCTTCGGACGAGAGGGGAACACTGAAGCTTTCTTT. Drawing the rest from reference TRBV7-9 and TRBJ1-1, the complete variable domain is DTGVSQNPRHKITKRGQNVTFRCDPISEHNRLYWYRQTLGQGPEFLTYFQNEAQLEKSRLLSDRFSAERPKGSFSTLEIQRTEQGDSAMYLCASSFGREGNTEAFFGQGTRLTVV.

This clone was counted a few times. The CDR3 region is CASSAIRVGYTF. The CDR3 nucleotides are TGTGCCAGCAGTGCCATCAGGGTCGGCTACACCTTC. V gene TRBV6-1 combines with J gene TRBJ1-2, with a possible D match to TRBD1 (5 bases). Trimming pared 4 bases from V and 8 bases from J, leaving 11 bases between. In germline, CDR1 is MNHNS, CDR2 SASEGT. This CDR3 is 12 amino acids long.